This T cell receptor beta chain appears in the sequencing data of a study of CD8 T cells in ankylosing spondylitis. Whole-study findings and limits: Clones linked with disease were CD8+ and fairly uncommon in the peripheral blood.

In germline, CDR1 is SNHLY, CDR2 FYNNEI. The CDR3 extends over 15 amino acids. TCRdb independently ran MiXCR on the 5' RACE reads; one entry per CDR3 protein. The data show 310,000 or so distinct CDR3 sequences, roughly 20% seen once. As for this clonotype: Antigen unknown. The junction differs from germline at one of its ends, possibly a read error.

The source is a male donor with ankylosing spondylitis or in good health (not recorded which). The specimen sequenced was blood, either unsorted or a sorted T cell fraction (not recorded which). The chain joins TRBV2 to TRBJ2-3, with TRBD2 matching over 11 bases. The CDR3 region is CVSSDASGGLDTQYF. CDR3 DNA: TGTGTCAGCAGTGATGCTAGCGGGGGGCTAGATACGCAGTATTTT.